This TCR beta chain was identified during a study of T cell repertoires in cytomegalovirus infection. Turning to the study itself: Shared public TCR beta signatures pointed to both CMV infection and a matching HLA type. Overall study findings and caveats: Adding up the frequency of public TCR beta families identified people who carried CMV plus the relevant HLA. The response measured ex vivo was dominated by TCR beta clonotypes (HLA-C-restricted and CMV-specific).

TCRdb re-called the reads through MiXCR, storing one row per CDR3 protein. The sample contains around 210,000 distinct CDR3 sequences, about 5.9% of which appear only once. This clonotype was counted at least ten times. The antigen is not known. Germline V gene lookup returns CDR1 ENHRY and CDR2 SYGVKD. With 3 bases clipped from V and 5 bases from J, the junction kept 8 bases outside the gene matches. The CDR3 loop spans 16 amino acids. V and J are TRBV10-3 and TRBJ2-5; 11 positions match TRBD1. The receptor comes from a human donor in good health (CMV status not recorded). Some clones in this sample may be carry-over from other donors' samples. Sequencing was carried out using PBMCs. The CDR3 region has the DNA TGTGCCATCAGTGAACCGGACAGGGGGCGAGTGGAGACCCAGTACTTC. Translation: CAISEPDRGRVETQYF.